The 3 T cell receptor beta chains below come from one sample, sequenced in a study of blood T cell repertoires in COVID-19 (TCRdb year 2020). Libraries came from the immunoSEQ multiplex PCR assay. TCRdb retrieved this table from immuneACCESS and kept in-frame rearrangements only. Not all clones are present; in checked studies, unresolved V genes account for under half, and no reason is known for the remainder. The sample table contains approximately 210,000 clones; only one count was recorded for 76% of them. The top ten constitute around 17% of the sample. Sample: PBMCs or T cells enriched from blood (not recorded which). Receptor source: a woman between 50 and 59 years old with acute COVID-19.

V gene TRBV6-5 combines with J gene TRBJ2-7, with TRBD1 matching over 8 bases. J lost 3 bases, V lost 11 bases, and 6 bases had no gene match. This CDR3 has 12 residues. Germline loops: CDR1 MNHEY, CDR2 SVGAGI. In DNA, the CDR3 is TGTGCCGGACGGACAGGGCGCTACGAGCAGTACGTC. It is translated as CAGRTGRYEQYV.

V and J are TRBV15 and TRBJ1-1; no definite D call. Germline values: CDR1 LNHNV, CDR2 YYDKDF (reference sequence). V was pared by 2 bases and J by 5 bases, with 18 bases between. The CDR3 is 16 residues long. Here the CDR3 DNA reads TGTGCCACCAGCAGACCCGGAGGAACCCGCTGGACTGAAGCTTTCTTT. Its protein is CATSRPGGTRWTEAFF.

The CDR3 loop reads CASSIIARDTIYF. CDR3 DNA: TGTGCCAGTAGTATCATAGCACGAGACACCATATATTTT. This chain connects TRBV19 to TRBJ1-3; D remains unclear. The length of the CDR3 is 13 residues. Trimming stripped 3 bases from V and 8 bases from J, with 11 bases between. CDR1 and CDR2 (germline): LNHDA, SQIVND (reference sequence). Based on the CDR3 plus reference TRBV19 and TRBJ1-3, the full variable domain is DGGITQSPKYLFRKEGQNVTLSCEQNLNHDAMYWYRQDPGQGLRLIYYSQIVNDFQKGDIAEGYSVSREKKESFPLTVTSAQKNPTAFYLCASSIIARDTIYFGEGSWLTVV.